What follows is one T cell receptor (beta chain) and its context. This entry belongs to a study of blood T cell repertoires in COVID-19. Across the study: Sample material is recorded as cDNA or gDNA derived from T cells, B-cell-depleted T cells, or PBMCs.

A Seattle source enrolled patients during active infection and followed them longitudinally. The germline gives CDR1 SGHAT, CDR2 FQNNGV. V trimming: 4 bases; J trimming: 5 bases; junction bases outside the gene matches: 9. CDR3 length equals 15 residues. Profiling relied on immunoSEQ multiplex PCR, and the TCRdb table lists in-frame clones only, not all of them. The sample has under 200,000 clones, about four fifths seen once. The TCR comes from a woman aged 55-75 years with COVID-19, enrolled during active disease. The V call is TRBV11-2, the J call TRBJ2-5; 8 bases align to TRBD1. Material: peripheral blood. The DNA of the CDR3 is TGTGCCAGCAGCTCCCGCCAGGGGGCTGCGGAGACCCAGTACTTC. Residues: CASSSRQGAAETQYF.